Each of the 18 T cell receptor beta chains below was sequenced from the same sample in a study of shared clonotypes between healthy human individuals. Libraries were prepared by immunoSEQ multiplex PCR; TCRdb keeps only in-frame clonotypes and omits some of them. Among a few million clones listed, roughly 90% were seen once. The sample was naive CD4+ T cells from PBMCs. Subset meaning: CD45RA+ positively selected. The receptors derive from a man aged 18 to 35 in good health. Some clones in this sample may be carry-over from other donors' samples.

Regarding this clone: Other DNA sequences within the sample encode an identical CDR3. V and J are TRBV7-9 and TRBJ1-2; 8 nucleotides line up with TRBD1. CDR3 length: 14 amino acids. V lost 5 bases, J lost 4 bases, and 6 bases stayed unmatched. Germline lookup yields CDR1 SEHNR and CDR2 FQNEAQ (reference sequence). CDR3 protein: CASSLGQGGYGYTF. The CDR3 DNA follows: TGTGCCAGCAGCCTCGGACAGGGTGGCTATGGCTACACCTTC.

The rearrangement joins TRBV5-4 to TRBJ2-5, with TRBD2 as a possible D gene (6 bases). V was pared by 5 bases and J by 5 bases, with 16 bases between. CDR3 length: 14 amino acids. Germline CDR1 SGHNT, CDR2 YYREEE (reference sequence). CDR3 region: CASSWAGIQETQYF. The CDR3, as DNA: TGTGCCAGCAGTTGGGCGGGGATTCAGGAGACCCAGTACTTC.

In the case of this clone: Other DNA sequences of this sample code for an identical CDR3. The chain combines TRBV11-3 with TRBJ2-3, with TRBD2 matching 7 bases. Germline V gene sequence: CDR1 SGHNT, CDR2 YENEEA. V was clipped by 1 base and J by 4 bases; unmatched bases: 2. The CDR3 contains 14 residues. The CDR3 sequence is CASSLGGRADTQYF. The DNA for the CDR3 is TGTGCCAGCAGCTTAGGTGGGAGGGCAGATACGCAGTATTTT.

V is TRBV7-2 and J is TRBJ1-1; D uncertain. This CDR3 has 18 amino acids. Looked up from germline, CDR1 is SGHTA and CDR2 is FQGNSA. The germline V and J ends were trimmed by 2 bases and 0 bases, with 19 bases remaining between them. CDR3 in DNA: TGTGCCAGCAGCTTATCCCCGGCCTTGACTGGCATGAACACTGAAGCTTTCTTT. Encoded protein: CASSLSPALTGMNTEAFF.

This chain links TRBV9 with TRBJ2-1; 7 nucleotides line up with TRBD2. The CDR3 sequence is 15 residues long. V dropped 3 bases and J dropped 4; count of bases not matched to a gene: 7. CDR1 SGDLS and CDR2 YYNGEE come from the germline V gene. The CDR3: CASSGPSGPYNEQFF. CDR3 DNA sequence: TGTGCCAGCAGCGGACCTAGCGGTCCATACAATGAGCAGTTCTTC.

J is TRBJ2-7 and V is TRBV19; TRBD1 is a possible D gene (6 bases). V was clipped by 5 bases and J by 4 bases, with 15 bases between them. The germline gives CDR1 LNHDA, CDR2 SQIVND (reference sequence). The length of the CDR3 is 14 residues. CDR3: CASSGPGHSYEQYF. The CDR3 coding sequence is TGTGCCAGTAGTGGACCGGGACACTCATACGAGCAGTACTTC.

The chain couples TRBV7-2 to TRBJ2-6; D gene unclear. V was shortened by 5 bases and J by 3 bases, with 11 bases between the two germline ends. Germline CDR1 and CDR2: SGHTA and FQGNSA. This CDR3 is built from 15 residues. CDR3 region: CASSVDYFGANVLTF. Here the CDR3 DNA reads TGTGCCAGCAGCGTAGATTACTTTGGGGCCAACGTCCTGACTTTC.

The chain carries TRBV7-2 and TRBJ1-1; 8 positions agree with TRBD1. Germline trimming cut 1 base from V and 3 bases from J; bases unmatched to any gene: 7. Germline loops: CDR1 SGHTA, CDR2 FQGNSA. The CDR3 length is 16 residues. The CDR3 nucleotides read TGTGCCAGCAGCTTAGAGGCAGGGGGCCAGGACACTGAAGCTTTCTTT. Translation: CASSLEAGGQDTEAFF. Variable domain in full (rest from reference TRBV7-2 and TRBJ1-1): GAGVSQSPSNKVTEKGKDVELRCDPISGHTALYWYRQSLGQGLEFLIYFQGNSAPDKSGLPSDRFSAERTGGSVSTLTIQRTQQEDSAVYLCASSLEAGGQDTEAFFGQGTRLTVV.

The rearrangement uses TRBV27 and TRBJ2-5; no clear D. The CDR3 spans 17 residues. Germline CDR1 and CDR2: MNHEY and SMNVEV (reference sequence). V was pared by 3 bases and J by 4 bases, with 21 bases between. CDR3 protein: CASSLRGGKGPTETQYF. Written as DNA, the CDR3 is TGTGCCAGCAGTTTGAGAGGCGGCAAGGGCCCAACAGAGACCCAGTACTTC.

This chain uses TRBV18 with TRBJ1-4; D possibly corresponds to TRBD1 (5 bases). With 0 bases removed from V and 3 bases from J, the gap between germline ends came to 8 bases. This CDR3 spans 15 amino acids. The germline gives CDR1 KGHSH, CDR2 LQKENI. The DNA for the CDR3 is TGTGCCAGCTCACCACCTGCAGGGTCTAATGAAAAACTGTTTTTT. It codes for CASSPPAGSNEKLFF.

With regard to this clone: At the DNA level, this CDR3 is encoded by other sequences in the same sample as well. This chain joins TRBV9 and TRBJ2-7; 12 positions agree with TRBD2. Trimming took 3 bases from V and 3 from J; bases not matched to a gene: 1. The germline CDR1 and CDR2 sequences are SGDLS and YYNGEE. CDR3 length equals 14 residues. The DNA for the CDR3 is TGTGCCAGCAGCGGGGGACTAGCGGGCTACGAGCAGTACTTC. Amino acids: CASSGGLAGYEQYF.

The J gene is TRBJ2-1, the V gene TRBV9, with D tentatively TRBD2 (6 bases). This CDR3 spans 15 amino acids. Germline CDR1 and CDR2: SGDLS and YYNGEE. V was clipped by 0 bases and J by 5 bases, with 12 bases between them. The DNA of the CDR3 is TGTGCCAGCAGCGTAGGCGTGACTAGAAACAATGAGCAGTTCTTC. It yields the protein CASSVGVTRNNEQFF.

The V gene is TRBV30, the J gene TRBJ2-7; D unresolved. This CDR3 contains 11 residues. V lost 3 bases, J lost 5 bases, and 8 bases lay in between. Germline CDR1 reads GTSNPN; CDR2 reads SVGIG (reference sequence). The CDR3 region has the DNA TGTGCCTGGAGAAGTGAGGACGAGCAGTACTTC. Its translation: CAWRSEDEQYF.

CDR3 in amino acids: CASSLLGPPDTQYF. In DNA, the CDR3 is TGCGCCAGCAGCTTACTAGGTCCCCCAGATACGCAGTATTTT. The chain combines TRBV5-1 with TRBJ2-3, with D possibly TRBD2 on 5 matching bases. The CDR3 runs 14 residues. The V gene's germline CDR1 is SGHRS and CDR2 YFSETQ. V was shortened by 2 bases and J by 4 bases, with 11 bases between the two germline ends.

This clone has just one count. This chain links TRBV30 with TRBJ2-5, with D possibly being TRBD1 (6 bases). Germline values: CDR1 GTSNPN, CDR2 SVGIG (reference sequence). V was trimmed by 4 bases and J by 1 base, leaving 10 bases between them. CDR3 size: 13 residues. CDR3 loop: CAWIHRAQETQYF. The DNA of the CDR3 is TGTGCCTGGATTCACAGGGCCCAAGAGACCCAGTACTTC. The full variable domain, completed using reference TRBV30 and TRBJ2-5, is SQTIHQWPATLVQPVGSPLSLECTVEGTSNPNLYWYRQAAGRGLQLLFYSVGIGQISSEVPQNLSASRPQDRQFILSSKKLLLSDSGFYLCAWIHRAQETQYFGPGTRLLVL.

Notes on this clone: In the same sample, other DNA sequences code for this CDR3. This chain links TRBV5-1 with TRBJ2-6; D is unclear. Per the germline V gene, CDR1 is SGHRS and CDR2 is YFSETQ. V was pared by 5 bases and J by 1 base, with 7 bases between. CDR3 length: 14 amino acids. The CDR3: CASSEGSGANVLTF. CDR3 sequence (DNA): TGCGCCAGCAGTGAAGGATCTGGGGCCAACGTCCTGACTTTC. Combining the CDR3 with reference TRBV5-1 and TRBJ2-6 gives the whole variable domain KAGVTQTPRYLIKTRGQQVTLSCSPISGHRSVSWYQQTPGQGLQFLFEYFSETQRNKGNFPGRFSGRQFSNSRSEMNVSTLELGDSALYLCASSEGSGANVLTFGAGSRLTVL.

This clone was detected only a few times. The CDR3: CASSPYGGYYGYTF. The CDR3 DNA is TGTGCCAGCAGCCCGTATGGAGGATACTATGGCTACACCTTC. The chain links TRBV7-9 to TRBJ1-2; D gene uncertain. Between the trimmed V and J ends, which lost 5 bases and 3 bases, there was a span of 13 bases. This CDR3 is built from 14 residues. Germline-derived CDR1 and CDR2 are SEHNR and FQNEAQ (reference sequence).

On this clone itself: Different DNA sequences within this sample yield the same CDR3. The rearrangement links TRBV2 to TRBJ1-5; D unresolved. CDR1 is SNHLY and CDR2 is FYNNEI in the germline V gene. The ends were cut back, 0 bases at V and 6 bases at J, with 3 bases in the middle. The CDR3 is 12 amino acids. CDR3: CASSEARQPQHF. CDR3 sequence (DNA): TGTGCCAGCAGTGAAGCCCGTCAGCCCCAGCATTTT.